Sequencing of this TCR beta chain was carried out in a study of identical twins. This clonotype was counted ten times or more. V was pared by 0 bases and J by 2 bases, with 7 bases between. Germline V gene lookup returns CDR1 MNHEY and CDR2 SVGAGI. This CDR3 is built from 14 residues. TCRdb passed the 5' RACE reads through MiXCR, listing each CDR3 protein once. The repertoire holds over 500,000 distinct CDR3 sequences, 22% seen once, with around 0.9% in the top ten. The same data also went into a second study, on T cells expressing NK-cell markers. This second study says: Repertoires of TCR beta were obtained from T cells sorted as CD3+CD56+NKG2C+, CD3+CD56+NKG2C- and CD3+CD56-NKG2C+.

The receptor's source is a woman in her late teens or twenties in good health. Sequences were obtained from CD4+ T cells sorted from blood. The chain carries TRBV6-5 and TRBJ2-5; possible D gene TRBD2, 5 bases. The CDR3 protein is CASSYSRAQETQYF. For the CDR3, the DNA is TGTGCCAGCAGTTACTCGAGGGCTCAAGAGACCCAGTACTTC.